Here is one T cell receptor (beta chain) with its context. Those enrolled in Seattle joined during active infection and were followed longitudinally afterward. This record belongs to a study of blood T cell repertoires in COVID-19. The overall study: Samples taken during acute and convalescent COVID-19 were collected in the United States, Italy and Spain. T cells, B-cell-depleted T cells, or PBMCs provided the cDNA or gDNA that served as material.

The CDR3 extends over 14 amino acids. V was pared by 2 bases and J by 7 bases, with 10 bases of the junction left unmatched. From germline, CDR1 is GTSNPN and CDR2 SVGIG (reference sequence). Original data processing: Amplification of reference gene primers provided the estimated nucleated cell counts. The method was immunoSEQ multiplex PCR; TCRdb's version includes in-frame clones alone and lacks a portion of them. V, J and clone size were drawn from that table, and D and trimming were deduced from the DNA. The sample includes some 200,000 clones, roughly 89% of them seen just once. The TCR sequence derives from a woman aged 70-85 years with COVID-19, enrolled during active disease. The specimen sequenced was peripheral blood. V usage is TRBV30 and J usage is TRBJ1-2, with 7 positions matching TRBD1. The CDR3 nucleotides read TGTGCCTGGAGTCAAGGACAGGCGGCGGGTGGCTACACCTTC. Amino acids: CAWSQGQAAGGYTF.